Presented here are 22 T cell receptor beta chains from one specimen sequenced in a study of cytomegalovirus exposure and HLA in healthy donors. Use of 60 Vbeta and 13 Jbeta primers characterized the PCR. Sequenced by immunoSEQ multiplex PCR; TCRdb stores in-frame clones only, minus some. This sample's clone table lists about 120,000 clones. Sequencing was done on a sample of PBMCs. These receptors came from a man younger than 35 in good health and CMV-seronegative.

The chain links TRBV5-1 to TRBJ2-3; possibly TRBD1 for D (6 bases). Per the germline V gene, CDR1 is SGHRS and CDR2 is YFSETQ. This CDR3 has 16 amino acids. Trimming took off 6 bases at V and 0 bases at J, with 17 bases between the two ends. As DNA, the CDR3 is TGCGCCAGCAACCCGCAACAGGGACCTAGCACAGATACGCAGTATTTT. Protein: CASNPQQGPSTDTQYF. Together with reference TRBV5-1 and TRBJ2-3, the CDR3 gives the full variable domain: KAGVTQTPRYLIKTRGQQVTLSCSPISGHRSVSWYQQTPGQGLQFLFEYFSETQRNKGNFPGRFSGRQFSNSRSEMNVSTLELGDSALYLCASNPQQGPSTDTQYFGPGTRLTVL.

V and J are TRBV7-2 and TRBJ2-1, with 10 bases identical to TRBD2. This CDR3 comprises 16 residues. V lost 4 bases and J lost 0; bases outside the gene matches: 3. Looked up from germline, CDR1 is SGHTA and CDR2 is FQGNSA. CDR3 protein: CASSWTSGLSYNEQFF. For the CDR3, the DNA is TGTGCCAGCAGCTGGACTAGCGGACTCTCCTACAATGAGCAGTTCTTC.

V usage is TRBV28 and J usage is TRBJ1-1; 7 nucleotides line up with TRBD1. CDR3 size: 12 residues. V shed 5 bases, J shed 10 bases, and the junction held 7 bases outside the gene matches. Germline CDR1 reads MDHEN; CDR2 reads SYDVKM. The CDR3 loop is CASSTPPGGAFF. The CDR3 bases are TGTGCCAGCAGTACCCCACCAGGGGGAGCTTTCTTT.

This rearrangement joins TRBV27 to TRBJ2-5; D uncertain. Near its end, the DNA agrees better with TRBJ2-7, so the J call may be wrong. The length of the CDR3 is 14 residues. Germline CDR1 is MNHEY and CDR2 is SMNVEV (reference sequence). CDR3 nucleotide sequence: TGTGCCAGCAGTTTAGGCAGGAACTCCTACGAGCAGTACTTC. This encodes CASSLGRNSYEQYF.

V gene TRBV6-1 combines with J gene TRBJ1-2, with D uncertain. CDR1 and CDR2 (germline): MNHNS, SASEGT. Deletions cut 1 base from V and 5 bases from J, with 11 bases between. The CDR3 is 14 residues long. DNA for the CDR3: TGTGCCAGCAGTGAAGGGGCGGAGGGTTATGGCTACACCTTC. Its translation is CASSEGAEGYGYTF.

The chain joins TRBV5-1 to TRBJ2-3, with no clear D. Germline lookup yields CDR1 SGHRS and CDR2 YFSETQ. The CDR3 has 14 amino acids. Trimming took 5 bases from V and 0 from J, leaving 10 bases between them. CDR3 residues: CASRYSESTDTQYF. Here the CDR3 DNA reads TGCGCCAGCAGATATTCCGAGAGCACAGATACGCAGTATTTT.

Concerning this clone: The junction differs from germline at one of its ends, possibly a read error. The rearrangement links TRBV7-7 to TRBJ2-1; tentatively, D is TRBD2 (6 bases). The CDR3 is made up of 17 amino acids. Per germline, CDR1 SSHAT and CDR2 FNYEAQ (reference sequence). This chain's CDR3 is CASSLSGSGAPYNEQFF. In DNA form, the CDR3 reads TGTGCTAGCAGCTTATCGGGTAGCGGTGCTCCCTACAATGAGCAGTTCTTC.

This chain connects TRBV18 to TRBJ1-1, with TRBD1 as a possible D gene (5 bases). V shed 8 bases and J shed 6 bases, with 13 bases lying between them. The CDR3 length is 12 residues. CDR1 and CDR2 (germline): KGHSH, LQKENI. DNA for the CDR3: TGTGCCAGCCTCCAGGGTAACTCTGAAGCTTTCTTT. Protein sequence: CASLQGNSEAFF.

The chain is built from TRBV6-1 and TRBJ1-6; 7 bases are a match to TRBD1. CDR1 and CDR2 (germline): MNHNS, SASEGT. CDR3 length equals 15 residues. V lost 6 bases and J lost 6; bases outside the gene matches: 8. CDR3 DNA sequence: TGTGCCAGCAGCCTGGGGACAGCTCCTAATTCACCCCTCCACTTT. Translated, it gives CASSLGTAPNSPLHF.

The chain carries TRBV28 and TRBJ2-4, with unresolved D. V lost 10 bases and J lost 4, with 23 bases in between. Germline V gene sequence: CDR1 MDHEN, CDR2 SYDVKM. The CDR3 length is 16 residues. CDR3 region: CATSSLGEAGKNIQYF. As DNA, the CDR3 is TGTGCCACTTCCTCCCTGGGTGAAGCCGGGAAAAACATTCAGTACTTC.

This chain connects TRBV7-9 to TRBJ2-7, with D possibly TRBD1 on 6 matching bases. The CDR3 has 14 amino acids. Germline CDR1 SEHNR, CDR2 FQNEAQ (reference sequence). V gave up 5 bases and J gave up 3 bases, with 14 bases separating them. CDR3 coding DNA: TGTGCCAGCAGCCCACGGGACACCTACTACGAGCAGTACTTC. This codes for CASSPRDTYYEQYF.

V and J are TRBV15 and TRBJ2-5, with TRBD1 as a possible D gene (5 bases). Deletions cut 1 base from V and 2 bases from J, with 14 bases between. There are 16 residues in the CDR3. In germline, CDR1 is LNHNV, CDR2 YYDKDF (reference sequence). The CDR3 loop reads CATSRAQKGRQETQYF. DNA of the CDR3: TGTGCCACCAGCAGAGCCCAGAAGGGGCGGCAAGAGACCCAGTACTTC.

The chain recombines TRBV6-1 with TRBJ2-5, with a tentative D call TRBD2 (6 bases). The CDR3 extends over 14 amino acids. Trimming shortened V by 6 bases and J by 5 bases, and 16 bases separated the two germline ends. Germline loops: CDR1 MNHNS, CDR2 SASEGT. The CDR3 spells CASREDAGKETQYF. The DNA of the CDR3 is TGTGCCAGCAGGGAGGATGCGGGGAAGGAGACCCAGTACTTC.

The genes are TRBV5-6 and TRBJ2-6; 9 bases map to TRBD2. The CDR3 contains 19 residues. Germline lookup yields CDR1 SGHDT and CDR2 YYEEEE. J gave up 0 bases and V 0 bases, and 7 bases lay outside the gene matches. CDR3 residues: CASSLGVAGATSGANVLTF. CDR3 sequence (DNA): TGTGCCAGCAGCTTGGGGGTAGCGGGGGCTACCTCTGGGGCCAACGTCCTGACTTTC.

This chain links TRBV9 with TRBJ2-3; tentative D call: TRBD2 (6 bases). The length of the CDR3 is 16 residues. CDR1 is SGDLS, CDR2 YYNGEE, per germline. V was clipped by 0 bases and J by 2 bases, with 13 bases between them. This chain's CDR3 is CASSVGGADYTDTQYF. The DNA of the CDR3 is TGTGCCAGCAGCGTAGGTGGAGCGGACTACACAGATACGCAGTATTTT.

This chain joins TRBV18 and TRBJ1-1, with D maybe TRBD1 (6 bases). The ends were cut back, 3 bases at V and 5 bases at J, with 10 bases in the middle. The CDR3 length is 13 residues. Germline CDR1 and CDR2: KGHSH and LQKENI. CDR3 DNA sequence: TGTGCCAGCTCACCCCAGGGGAAAACTGAAGCTTTCTTT. Its translation is CASSPQGKTEAFF.

This chain uses TRBV5-4 with TRBJ2-1, with 8 bases aligning to TRBD1. V lost 4 bases, J lost 0 bases, and 3 bases stayed unmatched. The CDR3 length is 15 residues. Germline V gene lookup returns CDR1 SGHNT and CDR2 YYREEE (reference sequence). CDR3 amino acids: CASSRDRSSYNEQFF. CDR3 DNA: TGTGCCAGCAGCCGGGACAGGAGCTCCTACAATGAGCAGTTCTTC.

The chain has TRBV5-6 and TRBJ2-7; 12 nucleotides match TRBD2. J was trimmed by 5 bases and V by 4 bases; bases with no gene match: 4. The CDR3 covers 14 residues. Per the germline V gene, CDR1 is SGHDT and CDR2 is YYEEEE. CDR3: CASSGLAGWHEQYF. The CDR3 DNA sequence: TGTGCCAGCAGCGGACTAGCGGGATGGCACGAGCAGTACTTC.

This rearrangement joins TRBV7-8 to TRBJ2-4; 7 bases align to TRBD1. Germline loops: CDR1 SGHVS, CDR2 FQNEAQ. V was pared by 7 bases and J by 5 bases, with 8 bases of the junction left unmatched. This CDR3 region has 14 residues. The CDR3 DNA reads as TGTGCCAGCACCACACAGGGGTCCCAAAACATTCAGTACTTC. Translation gives CASTTQGSQNIQYF. Full variable domain (rest looked up from reference TRBV7-8 and TRBJ2-4): GAGVSQSPRYKVAKRGQDVALRCDPISGHVSLFWYQQALGQGPEFLTYFQNEAQLDKSGLPSDRFFAERPEGSVSTLKIQRTQQEDSAVYLCASTTQGSQNIQYFGAGTRLSVL.

The chain has TRBV28 and TRBJ1-2, with TRBD1 matching 8 bases. The CDR3 covers 15 residues. The germline V gene has CDR1 MDHEN and CDR2 SYDVKM. The V gene end was trimmed by 5 bases and the J gene end by 8 bases; junction bases not matched to a gene: 13. CDR3: CASSPRTGKGPGYTF. CDR3 bases: TGTGCCAGCAGTCCGCGGACAGGGAAAGGGCCGGGCTACACCTTC.

The chain uses TRBV19 and TRBJ2-3, with 9 bases lining up with TRBD2. Germline V gene sequence: CDR1 LNHDA, CDR2 SQIVND (reference sequence). V shed 2 bases and J 5 bases; nucleotides not matched to a gene: 5. CDR3 length: 15 amino acids. The CDR3 region has the DNA TGTGCCAGTAGTATAAATGGCGGGAGGGTAGATACGCAGTATTTT. Its translation: CASSINGGRVDTQYF.

The rearrangement joins TRBV4-1 to TRBJ1-1, with D possibly matching TRBD1 (6 bases). Trimming left V 0 bases short and J 1 base short, with 9 bases between. Germline CDR1 and CDR2: MGHRA and YSYEKL. This CDR3 region has 15 residues. For the CDR3, the DNA is TGCGCCAGCAGCCAAGATAAGACAGGGAACACTGAAGCTTTCTTT. Its protein product is CASSQDKTGNTEAFF.